These T cell receptor beta chains were read from a single sample in a study of blood T cells in healthy people across ages. TCRdb re-called the 5' RACE reads with MiXCR, one entry per CDR3 protein. The profile covers 1.6 million or so distinct CDR3 sequences, with roughly 30% appearing a single time and about 11% taken by the ten largest. Input material: blood. The receptors come from a woman aged 25 to 45 in good health. The CDR3 runs from the conserved cysteine through the conserved F or W. Fields, in order: J gene, CDR3 length, clone size, D gene, V gene, CDR3 DNA, CDR3 protein. D genes are given only for firm matches. The size entry is marked missing in some rows and otherwise reads once, few, many or a size class.

TRBJ2-3 | 14 | few | . | TRBV5-4 | TGTGCCAGCAGCGTTACTAGCAGAACAGATACGCAGTATTTT | CASSVTSRTDTQYF
TRBJ2-3 | 16 | . | . | TRBV3-1 | TGTGCCAGCAGCCCCGTACTTGGAACTAGCACAGATACGCAGTATTTT | CASSPVLGTSTDTQYF
TRBJ2-1 | 14 | few | . | TRBV10-3 | TGTGCCATCAACCAGGCGAGCTCCTACAATGAGCAGTTCTTC | CAINQASSYNEQFF
TRBJ1-2 | 13 | . | . | TRBV20-1 | TGCAGTGGGGGGGGGTCGGTTAACTATGGCTACACCTTC | CSGGGSVNYGYTF
TRBJ2-7 | 17 | few | . | TRBV5-1 | TGCGCCAGCAGCTCTAACACCTTCGGGCAGAGGTGGAACGAGCAGTACTTC | CASSSNTFGQRWNEQYF
TRBJ2-7 | 12 | . | . | TRBV29-1 | TGCAGCGTTGTCCAGGGTCAGTACGAGCAGTACTTC | CSVVQGQYEQYF
TRBJ2-4 | 12 | . | . | TRBV20-1 | TGCAGTGCCACCGGGATTAAAAACATTCAGTACTTC | CSATGIKNIQYF
TRBJ2-7 | 17 | many | TRBD2 | TRBV20-1 | TGCAGTGCTAGTGGTACACTAGCGGGAGTAGGTTCCTACGAGCAGTACTTC | CSASGTLAGVGSYEQYF
TRBJ2-3 | 16 | . | TRBD2 | TRBV5-1 | TGCGCCAGCAGCCAAGGGACTAGCGCCACCACAGATACGCAGTATTTT | CASSQGTSATTDTQYF
TRBJ2-5 | 14 | few | . | TRBV29-1 | TGCAGCGTTGAGGGAAGCGGTTTCCAAGAGACCCAGTACTTC | CSVEGSGFQETQYF
TRBJ2-7 | 20 | . | . | TRBV7-9 | TGTGCCAGCAGCTTAGCATACCACCACTCACAGGGTATTTCCTCCTACGAGCAGTACTTC | CASSLAYHHSQGISSYEQYF
TRBJ2-7 | 15 | many | . | TRBV4-1 | TGCGCCAGCAGCCAAGGGCCGGGCCTCTCCTACGAGCAGTACTTC | CASSQGPGLSYEQYF
TRBJ2-2 | 20 | . | . | TRBV29-1 | TGCAGCGTTGAAGATTACCTTATGATGTCGGACCATGCAGGCACCGGGGAGCTGTTTTTT | CSVEDYLMMSDHAGTGELFF
TRBJ2-3 | 15 | . | . | TRBV20-1 | TGCAGTGCTCCGAAGGGAACAACTAGCACAGATACGCAGTATTTT | CSAPKGTTSTDTQYF
TRBJ1-2 | 17 | . | . | TRBV4-1 | TGCGCCAGCAGCCAATCCTCGCGGAAAGGGGGAGGCTATGGCTACACCTTC | CASSQSSRKGGGYGYTF
TRBJ2-1 | 14 | few | . | TRBV3-1 | TGTGCCAGCAGCCAAGGGGGGTTTTACAATGAGCAGTTCTTC | CASSQGGFYNEQFF
TRBJ1-1 | 13 | few | TRBD1 | TRBV12-3/TRBV12-4 | TGTGCCAGCAGTACGGGACAGGTCACTGAAGCTTTCTTT | CASSTGQVTEAFF
TRBJ2-3 | 17 | many | TRBD2 | TRBV29-1 | TGCAGCGTTGCAGGGCTAGCGGGGGGCCCTAGCACAGATACGCAGTATTTT | CSVAGLAGGPSTDTQYF
TRBJ2-4 | 15 | few | TRBD2 | TRBV20-1 | TGCAGTGCCCTTCCAACTAGCGGGATAACAGACATTCAGTACTTC | CSALPTSGITDIQYF
TRBJ2-3 | 12 | . | . | TRBV2 | TGTGCCAGCAGCGGGACGACAGATACGCAGTATTTT | CASSGTTDTQYF
TRBJ2-5 | 18 | . | TRBD2 | TRBV4-2 | TGTGCCAGCAGCCAGGCGAGGGTAACTAGCGGGAGTAAAGAGACCCAGTACTTC | CASSQARVTSGSKETQYF
TRBJ1-2 | 13 | . | . | TRBV7-3 | TGTGCCAGCAGCTTAATTACGGGGGATGGCTACACCTTC | CASSLITGDGYTF
TRBJ2-5 | 13 | . | . | TRBV5-5 | TGTGCCAGCAGCTTAGCCTGGGGGGAGACCCAGTACTTC | CASSLAWGETQYF
TRBJ2-7 | 17 | few | . | TRBV7-9 | TGTGCCAGCAGCCTCTCCGGCCCTGGGGAAATCGGTTACGAGCAGTACTTC | CASSLSGPGEIGYEQYF
TRBJ2-3 | 15 | . | TRBD1 | TRBV30 | TGTGCCTGGAGTCCTGACAGGGGGAGGACAGATACGCAGTATTTT | CAWSPDRGRTDTQYF
TRBJ2-1 | 17 | . | TRBD1 | TRBV6-2/TRBV6-3 | TGTGCCAGCAGCCCCGGGATGCGGGACAGGTCCTACAATGAGCAGTTCTTC | CASSPGMRDRSYNEQFF
TRBJ2-5 | 16 | many | TRBD1 | TRBV12-3/TRBV12-4 | TGTGCCAGCAGTTTCGGGCAGGGACAGGCTCAAGAGACCCAGTACTTC | CASSFGQGQAQETQYF
TRBJ1-2 | 16 | . | TRBD1 | TRBV4-2 | TGTGCCAGCAGCGAGACAGGGGGTGCCCCTAACTATGGCTACACCTTC | CASSETGGAPNYGYTF
TRBJ2-1 | 15 | . | TRBD2 | TRBV7-2 | TGTGCCAGCACCCTGGGGGGGAGAGCGACCTATGAGCAGTTCTTC | CASTLGGRATYEQFF
TRBJ1-4 | 14 | few | . | TRBV4-1 | TGCGCCAGCAGCCAAGACTCGAGCGGGGAAAAACTGTTTTTT | CASSQDSSGEKLFF
TRBJ2-2 | 15 | once | TRBD1 | TRBV6-2/TRBV6-3 | TGTGCCAGCAGCACGACAGGGGGCCGGACCGGGGAGCTGTTTTTT | CASSTTGGRTGELFF
TRBJ2-5 | 12 | . | . | TRBV20-1 | TGCAGTGCTAGCGGGGCCCAAGAGACCCAGTACTTC | CSASGAQETQYF
TRBJ2-5 | 14 | few | . | TRBV3-1 | TGTGCCAGCAGCCGACTCAGGGTCCAAGAGACCCAGTACTTC | CASSRLRVQETQYF
TRBJ2-7 | 16 | . | TRBD1 | TRBV11-2 | TGTGCCAGCACCTTCGCCGGGACAGGGGGCCGGTACGAGCAGTACTTC | CASTFAGTGGRYEQYF
TRBJ2-5 | 13 | . | . | TRBV4-1 | TGCGCCGGCAGCCACGGCCTCCAAGAGACCCAGTACTTC | CAGSHGLQETQYF
TRBJ2-3 | 19 | few | TRBD2 | TRBV5-5 | TGTGCCAGCAGTTTACTAGCGGGGGGCATCGGAGGTGACGCAGATACGCAGTATTTT | CASSLLAGGIGGDADTQYF
TRBJ2-7 | 14 | few | . | TRBV27 | TGTGCCAGCAGTTTCTCGGGACCATCTGGCGAGCAGTACTTC | CASSFSGPSGEQYF
TRBJ1-2 | 15 | . | . | TRBV6-2/TRBV6-3 | TGTGCCAGCAGTTACGGTGAAGGGGAAAACTATGGCTACACCTTC | CASSYGEGENYGYTF
TRBJ2-7 | 14 | . | . | TRBV5-1 | TGCGCCGGCAGCAATGTAGGACGGGTCTACGAGCAGTACTTC | CAGSNVGRVYEQYF
TRBJ2-5 | 16 | . | TRBD2 | TRBV7-7 | TGTGCCAGCAGCTCGGGGCTAGCGGGGACCGGAGAGACCCAGTACTTC | CASSSGLAGTGETQYF
TRBJ2-3 | 18 | few | TRBD2 | TRBV10-3 | TGTGCCATCAGTGGTGGCCTCTCTAGCGGGGGGGTCACAGATACGCAGTATTTT | CAISGGLSSGGVTDTQYF
TRBJ2-1 | 14 | . | TRBD2 | TRBV7-3 | TGTGCCAGCAGCACGACTAGCGGGAGGGCCGAGCAGTTCTTC | CASSTTSGRAEQFF
TRBJ2-1 | 13 | . | . | TRBV20-1 | TGCAGTGCTAGGTTGACTACCTACAATGAGCAGTTCTTC | CSARLTTYNEQFF
TRBJ2-3 | 14 | . | . | TRBV12-3/TRBV12-4 | TGTGCCAGCAGTTTGGGCATGGGAGCAGATACGGAGTATTTT | CASSLGMGADTEYF
TRBJ2-7 | 13 | many | . | TRBV29-1 | TGCAGCGTTGAAGATCCCAACCCATGGAGGCAGTACTTC | CSVEDPNPWRQYF
TRBJ1-1 | 11 | . | TRBD1 | TRBV20-1 | TGCAGAGCCAGGGGGGACACTGAAGCTTTCTTT | CRARGDTEAFF
TRBJ2-2 | 14 | . | . | TRBV12-3/TRBV12-4 | TGTGCCAGCAGGTTCCAGGCCAATACCGGGGAGCTGTTTTTT | CASRFQANTGELFF
TRBJ2-7 | 11 | few | . | TRBV27 | TGTGCCAGCAGCACTCAAAACGAGCAGTACTTC | CASSTQNEQYF
TRBJ2-4 | 13 | few | . | TRBV5-1 | TGCGCCAGCAGCTTGGACGGACAGATCATTCAGTACTTC | CASSLDGQIIQYF